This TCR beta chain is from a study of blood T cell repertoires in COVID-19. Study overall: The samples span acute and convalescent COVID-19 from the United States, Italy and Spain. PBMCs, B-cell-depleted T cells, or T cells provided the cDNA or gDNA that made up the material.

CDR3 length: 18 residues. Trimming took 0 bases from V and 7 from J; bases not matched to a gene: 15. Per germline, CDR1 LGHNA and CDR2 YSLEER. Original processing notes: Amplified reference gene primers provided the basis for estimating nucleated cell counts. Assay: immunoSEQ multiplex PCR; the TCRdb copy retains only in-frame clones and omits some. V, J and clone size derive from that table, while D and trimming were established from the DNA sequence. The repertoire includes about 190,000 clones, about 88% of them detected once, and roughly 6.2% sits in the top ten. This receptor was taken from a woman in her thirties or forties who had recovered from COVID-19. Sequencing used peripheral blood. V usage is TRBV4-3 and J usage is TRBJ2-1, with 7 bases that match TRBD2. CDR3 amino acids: CASSQERSTGGPRNEQFF. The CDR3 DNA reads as TGCGCCAGCAGCCAAGAGCGTAGTACGGGGGGACCACGGAATGAGCAGTTCTTC.